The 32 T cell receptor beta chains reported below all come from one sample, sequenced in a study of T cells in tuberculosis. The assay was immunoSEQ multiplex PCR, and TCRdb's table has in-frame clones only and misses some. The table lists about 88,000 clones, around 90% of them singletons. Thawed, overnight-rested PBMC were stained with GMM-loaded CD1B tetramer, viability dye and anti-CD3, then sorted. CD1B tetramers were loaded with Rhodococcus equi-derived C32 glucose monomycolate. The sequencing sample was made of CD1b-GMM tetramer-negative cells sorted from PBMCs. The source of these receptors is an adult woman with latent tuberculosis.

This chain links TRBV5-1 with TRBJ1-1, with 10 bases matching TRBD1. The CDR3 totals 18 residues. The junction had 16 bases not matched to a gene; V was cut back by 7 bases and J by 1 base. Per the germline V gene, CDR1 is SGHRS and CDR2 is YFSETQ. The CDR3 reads CASRTAGTGALQNTEAFF. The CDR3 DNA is TGCGCCAGCCGAACGGCCGGGACAGGGGCCCTCCAGAACACTGAAGCTTTCTTT. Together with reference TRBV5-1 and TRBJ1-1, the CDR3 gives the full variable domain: KAGVTQTPRYLIKTRGQQVTLSCSPISGHRSVSWYQQTPGQGLQFLFEYFSETQRNKGNFPGRFSGRQFSNSRSEMNVSTLELGDSALYLCASRTAGTGALQNTEAFFGQGTRLTVV.

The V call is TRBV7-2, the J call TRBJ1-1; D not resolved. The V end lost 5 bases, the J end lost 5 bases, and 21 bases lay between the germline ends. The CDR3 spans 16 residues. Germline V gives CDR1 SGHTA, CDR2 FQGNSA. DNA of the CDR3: TGTGCCAGCAGCGGTTACGTTGGGCTTTCTTCGACTGAAGCTTTCTTT. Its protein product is CASSGYVGLSSTEAFF.

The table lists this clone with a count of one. CDR3 DNA: TGTGCCAGCAGCTTAGATCGTAGACACTTCCTCTATGGCTACACCTTC. Protein: CASSLDRRHFLYGYTF. The chain couples TRBV11-2 to TRBJ1-2; unclear D gene. The V gene's germline CDR1 is SGHAT and CDR2 FQNNGV. V gave up 0 bases and J gave up 4 bases, with 15 bases separating them. CDR3 size: 16 residues.

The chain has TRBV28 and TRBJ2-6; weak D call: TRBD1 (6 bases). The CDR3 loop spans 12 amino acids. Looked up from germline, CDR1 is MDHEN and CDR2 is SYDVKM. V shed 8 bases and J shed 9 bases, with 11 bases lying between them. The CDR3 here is CASGTRFNVLTF. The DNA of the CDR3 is TGTGCCAGCGGGACACGATTCAACGTCCTGACTTTC. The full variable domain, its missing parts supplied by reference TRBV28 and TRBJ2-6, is DVKVTQSSRYLVKRTGEKVFLECVQDMDHENMFWYRQDPGLGLRLIYFSYDVKMKEKGDIPEGYSVSREKKERFSLILESASTNQTSMYLCASGTRFNVLTFGAGSRLTVL.

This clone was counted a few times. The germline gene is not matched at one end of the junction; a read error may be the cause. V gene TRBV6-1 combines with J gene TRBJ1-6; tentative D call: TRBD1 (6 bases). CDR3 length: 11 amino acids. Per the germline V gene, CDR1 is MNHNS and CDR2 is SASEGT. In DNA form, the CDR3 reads TGTGCCAGCAGGACCGACAGGAGTAAGGACTTT. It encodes CASRTDRSKDF.

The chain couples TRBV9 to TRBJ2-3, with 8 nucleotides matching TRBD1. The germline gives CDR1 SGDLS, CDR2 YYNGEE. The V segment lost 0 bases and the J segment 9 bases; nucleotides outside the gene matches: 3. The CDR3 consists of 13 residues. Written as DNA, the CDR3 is TGTGCCAGCAGCGTAGGTGGGACAGGAACGCAGTATTTT. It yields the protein CASSVGGTGTQYF.

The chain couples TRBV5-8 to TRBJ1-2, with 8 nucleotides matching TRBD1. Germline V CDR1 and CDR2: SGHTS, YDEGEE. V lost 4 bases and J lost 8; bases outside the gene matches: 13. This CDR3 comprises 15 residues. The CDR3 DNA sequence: TGTGCCAGCAGCAGAACCGGGACAGGCCTTCGGGGCTACACCTTC. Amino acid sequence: CASSRTGTGLRGYTF. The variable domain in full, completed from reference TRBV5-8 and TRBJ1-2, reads EAGVTQSPTHLIKTRGQQATLRCSPISGHTSVYWYQQALGLGLQFLLWYDEGEERNRGNFPPRFSGRQFPNYSSELNVNALELEDSALYLCASSRTGTGLRGYTFGSGTRLTVV.

The CDR3 region has the DNA TGTGCCAGCAGCCAAGCACACAGTCGATTTGGCTCCTACAATGAGCAGTTCTTC. As protein: CASSQAHSRFGSYNEQFF. The V call is TRBV14, the J call TRBJ2-1; no reliable D call. The CDR3 contains 18 residues. Trimming cost V 1 base and J 0 bases, with 16 bases left between them. From germline, CDR1 is SGHDN and CDR2 FVKESK.

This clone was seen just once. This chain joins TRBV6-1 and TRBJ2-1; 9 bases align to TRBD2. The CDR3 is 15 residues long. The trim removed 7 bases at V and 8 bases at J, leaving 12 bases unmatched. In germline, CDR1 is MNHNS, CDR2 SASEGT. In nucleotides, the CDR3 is TGTGCCAGCACCCTAGGACTAGCGTGGCGTCATGAGCAGTTCTTC. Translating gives CASTLGLAWRHEQFF.

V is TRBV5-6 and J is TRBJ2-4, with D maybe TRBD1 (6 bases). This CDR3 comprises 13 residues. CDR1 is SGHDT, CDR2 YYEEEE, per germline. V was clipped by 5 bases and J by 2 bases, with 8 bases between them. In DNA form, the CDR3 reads TGTGCCAGCAGACAGGGTTCCAAAAACATTCAGTACTTC. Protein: CASRQGSKNIQYF.

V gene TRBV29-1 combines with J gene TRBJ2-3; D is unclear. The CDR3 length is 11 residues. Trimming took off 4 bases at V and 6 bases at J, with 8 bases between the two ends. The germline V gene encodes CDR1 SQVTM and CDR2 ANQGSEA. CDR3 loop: CSVVLMDTQYF. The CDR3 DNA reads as TGCAGCGTTGTCTTAATGGATACGCAGTATTTT.

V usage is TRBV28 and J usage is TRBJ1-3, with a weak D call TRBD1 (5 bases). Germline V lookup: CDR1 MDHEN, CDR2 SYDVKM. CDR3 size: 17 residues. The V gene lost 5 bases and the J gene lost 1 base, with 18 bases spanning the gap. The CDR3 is CASSPLLGGRSGNTIYF. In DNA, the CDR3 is TGTGCCAGCAGTCCACTACTTGGGGGGAGATCTGGAAACACCATATATTTT.

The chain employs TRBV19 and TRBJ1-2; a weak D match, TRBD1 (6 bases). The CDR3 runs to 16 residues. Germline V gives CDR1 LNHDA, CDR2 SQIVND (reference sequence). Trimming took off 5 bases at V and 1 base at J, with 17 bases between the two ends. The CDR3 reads CASSPGQPVLNYGYTF. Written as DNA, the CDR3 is TGTGCCAGTAGTCCCGGACAGCCCGTCCTTAACTATGGCTACACCTTC.

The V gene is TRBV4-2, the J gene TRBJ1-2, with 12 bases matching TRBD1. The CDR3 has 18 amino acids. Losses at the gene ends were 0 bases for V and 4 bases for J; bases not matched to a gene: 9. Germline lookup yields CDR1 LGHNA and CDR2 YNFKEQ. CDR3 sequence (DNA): TGTGCCAGCAGCCAAGATCGGCGGGACAGGGGGCGCTTCTATGGCTACACCTTC. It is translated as CASSQDRRDRGRFYGYTF.

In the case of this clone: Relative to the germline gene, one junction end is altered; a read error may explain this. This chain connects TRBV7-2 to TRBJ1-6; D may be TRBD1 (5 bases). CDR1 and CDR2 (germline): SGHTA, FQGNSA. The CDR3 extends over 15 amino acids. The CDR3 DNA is TGTGCCAGCAGCCTAGCGGGGGGTAATAATTCACCCCTCCACTTT. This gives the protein CASSLAGGNNSPLHF.

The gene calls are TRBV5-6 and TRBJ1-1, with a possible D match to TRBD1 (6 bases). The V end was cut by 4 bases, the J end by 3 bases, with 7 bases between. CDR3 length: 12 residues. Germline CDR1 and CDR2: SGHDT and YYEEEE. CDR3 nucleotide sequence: TGTGCCAGCAGCCCAGGGGACACTGAAGCTTTCTTT. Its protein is CASSPGDTEAFF.

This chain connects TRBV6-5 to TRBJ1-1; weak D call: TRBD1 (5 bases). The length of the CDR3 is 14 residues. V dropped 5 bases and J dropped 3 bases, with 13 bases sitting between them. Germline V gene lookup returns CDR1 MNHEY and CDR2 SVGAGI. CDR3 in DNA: TGTGCCAGCAGTCCCGCTGCGGGGGACACTGAAGCTTTCTTT. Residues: CASSPAAGDTEAFF.

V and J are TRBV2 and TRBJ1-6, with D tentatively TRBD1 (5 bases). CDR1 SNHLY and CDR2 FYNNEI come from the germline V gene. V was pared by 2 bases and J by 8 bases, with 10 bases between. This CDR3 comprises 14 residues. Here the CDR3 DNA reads TGTGCCAGCAGTGAATCGGGGACTCATTCACCCCTCCACTTT. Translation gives CASSESGTHSPLHF.

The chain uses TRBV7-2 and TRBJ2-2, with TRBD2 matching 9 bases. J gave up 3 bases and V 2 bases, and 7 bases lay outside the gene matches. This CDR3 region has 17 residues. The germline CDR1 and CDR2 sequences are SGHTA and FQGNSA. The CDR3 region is CASSLNVRLADTGELFF. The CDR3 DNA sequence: TGTGCCAGCAGCTTAAACGTGAGACTAGCGGACACCGGGGAGCTGTTTTTT.

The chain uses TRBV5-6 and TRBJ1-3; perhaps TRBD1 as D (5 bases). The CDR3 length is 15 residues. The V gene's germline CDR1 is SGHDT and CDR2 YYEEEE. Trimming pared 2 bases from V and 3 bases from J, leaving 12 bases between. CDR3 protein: CASSLTGQGGNTIYF. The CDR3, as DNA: TGTGCCAGCAGCTTAACCGGGCAGGGTGGAAACACCATATATTTT.

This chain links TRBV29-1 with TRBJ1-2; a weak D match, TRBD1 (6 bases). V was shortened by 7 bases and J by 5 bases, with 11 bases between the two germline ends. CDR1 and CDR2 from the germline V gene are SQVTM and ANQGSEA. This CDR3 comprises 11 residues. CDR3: CSANQGYGYTF. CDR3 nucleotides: TGCAGCGCCAATCAGGGGTATGGCTACACCTTC.

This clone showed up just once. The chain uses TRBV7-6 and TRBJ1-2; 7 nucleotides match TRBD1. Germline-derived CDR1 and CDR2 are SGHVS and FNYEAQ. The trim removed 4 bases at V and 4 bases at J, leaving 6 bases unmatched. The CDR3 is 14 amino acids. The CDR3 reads CASSSRQGGYGYTF. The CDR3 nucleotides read TGTGCCAGCAGCTCAAGACAGGGTGGCTATGGCTACACCTTC.

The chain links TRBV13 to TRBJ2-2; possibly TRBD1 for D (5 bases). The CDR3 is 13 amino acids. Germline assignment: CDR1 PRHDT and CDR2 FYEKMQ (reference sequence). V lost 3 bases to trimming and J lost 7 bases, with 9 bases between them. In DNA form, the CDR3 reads TGTGCCAGCAGCTTGGGCAGGGTCGGGGAGCTGTTTTTT. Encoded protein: CASSLGRVGELFF.

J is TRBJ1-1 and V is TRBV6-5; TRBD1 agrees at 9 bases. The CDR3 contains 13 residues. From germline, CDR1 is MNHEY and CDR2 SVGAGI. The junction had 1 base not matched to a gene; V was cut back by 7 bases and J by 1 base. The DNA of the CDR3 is TGTGCCAGCAAGGGACAGGGGAACACTGAAGCTTTCTTT. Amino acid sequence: CASKGQGNTEAFF.

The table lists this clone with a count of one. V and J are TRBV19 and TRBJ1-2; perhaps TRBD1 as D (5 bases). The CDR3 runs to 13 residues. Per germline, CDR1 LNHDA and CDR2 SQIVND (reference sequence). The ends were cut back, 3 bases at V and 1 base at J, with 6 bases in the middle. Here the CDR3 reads CASSIDSNYGYTF. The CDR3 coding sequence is TGTGCCAGTAGTATCGACAGTAACTATGGCTACACCTTC.

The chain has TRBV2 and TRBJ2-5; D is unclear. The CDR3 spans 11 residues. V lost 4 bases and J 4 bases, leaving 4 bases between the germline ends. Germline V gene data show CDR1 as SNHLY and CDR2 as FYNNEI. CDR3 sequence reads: CASSAGETQYF. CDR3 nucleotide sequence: TGTGCCAGCAGTGCAGGAGAGACCCAGTACTTC.

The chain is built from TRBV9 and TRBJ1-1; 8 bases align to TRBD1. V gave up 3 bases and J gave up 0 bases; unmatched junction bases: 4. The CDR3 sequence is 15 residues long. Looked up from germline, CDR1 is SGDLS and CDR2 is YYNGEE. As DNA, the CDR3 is TGTGCCAGCAGCGCCCTACAGGGGGTGAACACTGAAGCTTTCTTT. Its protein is CASSALQGVNTEAFF.

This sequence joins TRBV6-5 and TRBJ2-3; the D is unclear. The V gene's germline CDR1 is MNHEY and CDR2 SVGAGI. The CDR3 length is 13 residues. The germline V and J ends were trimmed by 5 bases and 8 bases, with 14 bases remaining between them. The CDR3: CASSLNNWATQYF. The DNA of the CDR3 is TGTGCCAGCAGTCTAAATAACTGGGCTACGCAGTATTTT.

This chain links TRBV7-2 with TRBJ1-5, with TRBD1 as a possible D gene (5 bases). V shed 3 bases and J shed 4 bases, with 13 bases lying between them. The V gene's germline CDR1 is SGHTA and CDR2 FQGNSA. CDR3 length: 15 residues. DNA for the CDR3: TGTGCCAGCAGCTTTTTTGGGGGGACGAATCAGCCCCAGCATTTT. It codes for CASSFFGGTNQPQHF.

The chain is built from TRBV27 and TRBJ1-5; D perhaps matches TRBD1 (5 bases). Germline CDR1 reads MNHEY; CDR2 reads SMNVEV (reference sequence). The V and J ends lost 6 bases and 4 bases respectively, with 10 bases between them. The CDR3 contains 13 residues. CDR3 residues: CASRLGLNQPQHF. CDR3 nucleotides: TGTGCCAGCAGACTGGGACTTAATCAGCCCCAGCATTTT.

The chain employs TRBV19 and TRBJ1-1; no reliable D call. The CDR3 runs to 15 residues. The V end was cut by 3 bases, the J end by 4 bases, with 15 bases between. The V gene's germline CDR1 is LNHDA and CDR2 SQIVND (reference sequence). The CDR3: CASSMKASGSTEAFF. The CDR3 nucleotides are TGTGCCAGTAGTATGAAGGCGAGCGGTTCCACTGAAGCTTTCTTT.

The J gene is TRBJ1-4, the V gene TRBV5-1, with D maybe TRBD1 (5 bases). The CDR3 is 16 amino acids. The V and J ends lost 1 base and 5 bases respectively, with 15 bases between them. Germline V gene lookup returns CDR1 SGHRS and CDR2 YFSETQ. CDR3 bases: TGCGCCAGCAGCTTGTGGTCAGGGCTCGCGAATGAAAAACTGTTTTTT. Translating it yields CASSLWSGLANEKLFF.